The entry that follows covers one T cell receptor (beta chain) sequence. Its cognate antigen is unknown. Only one heparinised blood draw was taken per donor, and its volume averaged roughly 0.12 L. Cell sorting via CD45RO/CCR7/CD25/CD127/CD95/CD27 was performed to obtain CD4+ naive, central memory, regulatory and stem cell-like memory cells. The sample originates from a study of beta chain features in type 1 diabetes. The study reverse transcribed the entire isolated RNA, so it sequenced expressed TCRB transcripts. Only in-frame clones appear in the TCRdb table, and some are missing; sequencing was by immunoSEQ multiplex PCR. The sample has about 150,000 clones, 7.8% seen once; the top ten hold approximately 0.85%. Trimming removed 4 bases from V and 4 bases from J; junction bases left unmatched: 12. CDR1 and CDR2 (germline): SGDLS, YYNGEE. This CDR3 has 16 amino acids. General study points: There were fewer insertions and more deletions at the VDJ junctions of type 1 diabetes patients. Significant though moderate, a shortening of TCRB CDR3s appeared in all four CD4+ subsets of Type 1 diabetes patients.

J is TRBJ2-5 and V is TRBV9, with 8 bases matching TRBD1. The TCR comes from a woman between 40 and 55 years old with type 1 diabetes. Sequencing was done on a sample of central memory CD4+ T cells from blood. In nucleotides, the CDR3 is TGTGCCAGCAGCACCCCGAAGCAGGGGGCAGGAGAGACCCAGTACTTC. As protein: CASSTPKQGAGETQYF.